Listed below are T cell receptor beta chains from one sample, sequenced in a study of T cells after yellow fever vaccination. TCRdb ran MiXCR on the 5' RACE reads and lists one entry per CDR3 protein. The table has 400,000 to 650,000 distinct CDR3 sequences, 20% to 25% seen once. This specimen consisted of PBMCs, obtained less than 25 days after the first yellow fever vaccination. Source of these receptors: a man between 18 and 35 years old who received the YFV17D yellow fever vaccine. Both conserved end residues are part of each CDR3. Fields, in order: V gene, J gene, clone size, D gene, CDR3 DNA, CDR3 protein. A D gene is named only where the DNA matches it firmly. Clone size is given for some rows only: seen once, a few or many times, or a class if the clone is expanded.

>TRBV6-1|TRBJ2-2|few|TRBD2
TGTGCCAGCAGTGAAAAGCGGGGGCCCTTTAACACCGGGGAGCTGTTTTTT
CASSEKRGPFNTGELFF
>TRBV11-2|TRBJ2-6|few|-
TGTGCCAGCAGCACGCGGGGAGCTGGGGCCAACGTCCTGACTTTC
CASSTRGAGANVLTF
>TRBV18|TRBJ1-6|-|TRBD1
TGTGCCAGCTCATACTCCGGGGTAGGGGGCACTAATTCACCCCTCCACTTT
CASSYSGVGGTNSPLHF
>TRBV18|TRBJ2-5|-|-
TGTGCCAGCTCACCAGGGTTACGGGAGACCCAGTACTTC
CASSPGLRETQYF
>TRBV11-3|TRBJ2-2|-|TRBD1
TGTGCCAGCAGCTCGCAGGGGGCCGGGGAGCTGTTTTTT
CASSSQGAGELFF
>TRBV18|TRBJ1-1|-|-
TGTGCCAGCTCACCGGGGGTAGGGGACACTGAAGCTTTCTTT
CASSPGVGDTEAFF
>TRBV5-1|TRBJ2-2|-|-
TGTGCCAGCAGCTCCAGACTGAACTCCGGGGAGCTGTTTTTT
CASSSRLNSGELFF
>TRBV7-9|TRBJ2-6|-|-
TGTGCCGTGGGGGCTGGGGCCAACGTCCTGACTTTC
CAVGAGANVLTF
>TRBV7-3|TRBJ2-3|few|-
TGTGCCAGCAGCTTAGGTACAACGCAGTATTTT
CASSLGTTQYF
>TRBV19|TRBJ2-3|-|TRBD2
TGTGCCAGTAGTATGGGGACTAGCTTCGGTACGCAGTATTTT
CASSMGTSFGTQYF
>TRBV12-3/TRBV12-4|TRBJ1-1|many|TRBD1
TGTGCCAGCAGTCCGTTTACAGGGGGGAACACTGAAGCTTTCTTT
CASSPFTGGNTEAFF
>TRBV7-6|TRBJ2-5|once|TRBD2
TGTGCCAGCAGCTTAGGTATCGGGGGGAAGTACTTC
CASSLGIGGKYF
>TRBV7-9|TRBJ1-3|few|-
TGTGCCAGCAGCGAGTACTCTGGAAACACCATATATTTT
CASSEYSGNTIYF
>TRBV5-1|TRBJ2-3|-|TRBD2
TGCGCCAGCAGACCAGCGGGAGGCACAGATACGCAGTATTTT
CASRPAGGTDTQYF
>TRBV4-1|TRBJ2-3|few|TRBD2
TGCGCCAGCAGCCTCGGGACTAGCGGGGGGCGCACAGATACGCAGTATTTT
CASSLGTSGGRTDTQYF
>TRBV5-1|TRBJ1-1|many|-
TGTGCCAGCAGCTTAGGAGGGGACACTGAAGCTTTCTTT
CASSLGGDTEAFF
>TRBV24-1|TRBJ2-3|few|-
TGTGCCACGGGGGAGGGGGACAGCACAGATACGCAGTATTTT
CATGEGDSTDTQYF
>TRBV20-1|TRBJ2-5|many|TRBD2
TGCAGTGCTAGACGGCGGGAGAAGCAAACCCAGTACTTC
CSARRREKQTQYF
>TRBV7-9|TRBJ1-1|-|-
TGTGCCAGCGAGGTAGATGGGACTGAAGCTTTCTTT
CASEVDGTEAFF
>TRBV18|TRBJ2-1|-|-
TGTGCCAGCTCACGACTAGAAACCTACAATGAGCAGTTCTTC
CASSRLETYNEQFF
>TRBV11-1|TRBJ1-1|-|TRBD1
TGTGCCAGCAGCTCGACGAGAATATGGACAGGGGCGAACACTGAAGCTTTCTTT
CASSSTRIWTGANTEAFF
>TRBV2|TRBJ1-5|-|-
TGTGCCAGCAACATAAGGGGAAATCAGCCCCAGCATTTT
CASNIRGNQPQHF
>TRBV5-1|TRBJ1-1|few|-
TGCGCCAGCAGCTCCAGGAATCTGAACACTGAAGCTTTCTTT
CASSSRNLNTEAFF
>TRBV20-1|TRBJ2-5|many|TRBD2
TGCAGTGCTAGAGAGGCTAGCGGGGACCAAGAGACCCAGTACTTC
CSAREASGDQETQYF
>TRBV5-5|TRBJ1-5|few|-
TGTGCCAGCAGCGAAGCAGGGTGGTATAGCAATCAGCCCCAGCATTTT
CASSEAGWYSNQPQHF
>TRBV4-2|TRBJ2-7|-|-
TGTGCCAGCAGCCAAACCGGGACTCATAGGATTCTTAACGAGCAGTACTTC
CASSQTGTHRILNEQYF
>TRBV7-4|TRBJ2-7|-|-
TGTGCCACCTGGTTTTGGACACCCTACGAGCAGTACTTC
CATWFWTPYEQYF
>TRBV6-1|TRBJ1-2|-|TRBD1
TGTGCCAGCAGGGGACAGGCCGGACCCTATGGCTACACCTTC
CASRGQAGPYGYTF
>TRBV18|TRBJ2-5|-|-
TGTGCCAGCTCACCGGGTATCCCCCGAGAGACCCAGTACTTC
CASSPGIPRETQYF
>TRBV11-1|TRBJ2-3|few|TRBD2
TGTGCCAGCAGCTCCCTAGCGGGCCCCACAGATACGCAGTATTTT
CASSSLAGPTDTQYF
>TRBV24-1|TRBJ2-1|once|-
TGTGCCACCAGTGATTTGAACCGGGGCAGCCTTTTAGTTGAGCAGTTCTTC
CATSDLNRGSLLVEQFF
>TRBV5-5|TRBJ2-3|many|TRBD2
TGTGCCAGCAGCCCTAGCGGGGGCACAGATACGCAGTATTTT
CASSPSGGTDTQYF
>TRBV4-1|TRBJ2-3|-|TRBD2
TGCGCCAGCAGCCAAGGGGGTGCCACGGGGGGATCCTTTTACACAGATACGCAGTATTTT
CASSQGGATGGSFYTDTQYF
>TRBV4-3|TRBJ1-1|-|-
TGCGCCAGCAGCCAAGTAGGGGGGAACACTGAAGCTTTCTTT
CASSQVGGNTEAFF
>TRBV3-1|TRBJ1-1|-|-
TGTGCCAGCAGCCCCGACAGGTCGGGCACTGAAGCTTTCTTT
CASSPDRSGTEAFF
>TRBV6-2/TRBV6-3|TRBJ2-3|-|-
TGTGCCAGCTCCGACCTAGGAAACGTAGATACGCAGTATTTT
CASSDLGNVDTQYF
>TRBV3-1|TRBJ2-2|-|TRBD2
TGTGCCAGCAGCCGGGGACTAGCGGGGTACACGGCCGGGGAGCTGTTTTTT
CASSRGLAGYTAGELFF
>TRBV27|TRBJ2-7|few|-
TGTGCCAGCAGTTTATCGGGGGGATTCAGCGAGCAGTACTTC
CASSLSGGFSEQYF
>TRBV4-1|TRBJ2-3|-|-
TGCGCCAGCAGCCAAGTAGTATCGAACACAGATACGCAGTATTTT
CASSQVVSNTDTQYF
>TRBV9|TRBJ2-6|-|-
TGTGCCAGCAGCGTAACTTCTGGGGCCAACGTCCTGACTTTC
CASSVTSGANVLTF
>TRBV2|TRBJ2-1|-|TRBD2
TGTGCCAGCAGTGGGGGCGGGGGGCGAGAGCAGTTCTTC
CASSGGGGREQFF
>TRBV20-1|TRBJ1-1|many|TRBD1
TGCAGTGCTCACCCGGGACAGGGGGGGAACACTGAAGCTTTCTTT
CSAHPGQGGNTEAFF
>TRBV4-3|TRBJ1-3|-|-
TGCGCCAGCAGCCAATCGGGACTTCCTAGCTCTGGAAACACCATATATTTT
CASSQSGLPSSGNTIYF
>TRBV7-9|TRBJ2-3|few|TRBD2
TGTGCCAGCAGCCCGTACCGGGACTATAGCACAGATACGCAGTATTTT
CASSPYRDYSTDTQYF
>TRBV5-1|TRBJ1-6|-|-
TGCGCCAGCAGCTTGGGGGCAGGGCACGGTTCACCCCTCCACTTT
CASSLGAGHGSPLHF
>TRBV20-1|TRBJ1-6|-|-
TGCAGTGCTAAGCAAAAGAGTTATAATTCACCCCTCCACTTT
CSAKQKSYNSPLHF
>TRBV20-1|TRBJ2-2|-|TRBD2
TGCAGTGGGACTAGCCCGGGCGGGGAGCTGTTTTTT
CSGTSPGGELFF
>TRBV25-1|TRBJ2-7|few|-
TGTGCCAGCAGACCTTCAACCGGGACGGGCTCCTACGAGCAGTACTTC
CASRPSTGTGSYEQYF
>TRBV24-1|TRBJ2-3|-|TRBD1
TGTGCCACCAGTGACACCAGGGGGTCGGAAGATACGCAGTATTTT
CATSDTRGSEDTQYF
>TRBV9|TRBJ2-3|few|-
TGTGCCAGCAGCCCAAGGGACGCCAGAAGCACAGATACGCAGTATTTT
CASSPRDARSTDTQYF